The text below deals with one TCR beta chain. Its matching antigen is unknown. This specimen comes from a study of cytomegalovirus exposure and HLA in healthy donors. The CDR3 consists of 15 residues. Germline V gene sequence: CDR1 SGDLS, CDR2 YYNGEE. Between the trimmed V and J ends, which lost 6 bases and 6 bases, there was a span of 19 bases. It was with 60 Vbeta and 13 Jbeta primers that the PCR ran. Data came from immunoSEQ multiplex PCR; TCRdb stores just in-frame clones and leaves some out. This sample has over 120,000 clones, with approximately 80% found just once. The donors were healthy bone marrow donors. General study points: A highly shared variant cluster was judged a likely technical artifact. Researchers reported from a later analysis that most CMV-associated TCR beta chains appeared HLA-restricted. A later analysis showed TCR association rates differing by HLA locus, peaking at DRB1 and lowest at HLA-C.

Sequencing was performed on PBMCs. The genes are TRBV9 and TRBJ2-1, with a possible D match to TRBD2 (5 bases). The sequence derives from a male donor in good health and CMV-seronegative. CDR3 region: CASTPRANLGNEQFF. The DNA for the CDR3 is TGTGCCAGCACCCCGAGGGCTAACTTAGGCAATGAGCAGTTCTTC.